This T cell receptor beta chain was sequenced in a study of early T cells in non-severe SARS-CoV-2 infection. Study in general: Chains stayed unpaired after sequencing of bulk RNA from unsorted whole blood.

Attachment of unique molecular identifiers was made to individual cDNA molecules. From the 5' RACE reads, TCRdb called clonotypes with MiXCR, one entry per CDR3 protein. The sample holds 70,000 to 85,000 distinct CDR3 sequences, about 12% seen once. The CDR3 covers 18 residues. Trimming took 1 base from V and 1 from J; bases not matched to a gene: 8. CDR1 and CDR2 from the germline V gene are SGHTA and FQGTGA. This clonotype has at least ten counts. The antigen is unknown. Findings and limits, study-wide: VDJdb matching, biased toward anti-spike CD8 responses, missed private and CD4 specificities.

The sequence derives from an adult who was a healthcare worker with PCR-confirmed SARS-CoV-2 infection or an uninfected control (not recorded which). Source material: whole blood. The J gene is TRBJ2-2, the V gene TRBV7-3; 8 nucleotides align to TRBD1. CDR3 sequence reads: CASSLIVRGQLNTGELFF. The DNA for the CDR3 is TGTGCCAGCAGCTTAATCGTCAGGGGGCAGCTGAACACCGGGGAGCTGTTTTTT.